The 15 T cell receptor beta chains below come from one sample, sequenced in a study of early T cells in non-severe SARS-CoV-2 infection. TCRdb ran MiXCR on the 5' RACE reads and lists one entry per CDR3 protein. This table has about 60,000 distinct CDR3 sequences, approximately 9% appearing once. The specimen sequenced was whole blood. The source of these receptors is an adult who was a healthcare worker with PCR-confirmed SARS-CoV-2 infection or an uninfected control (not recorded which).

This clonotype occurred many times. This chain uses TRBV5-1 with TRBJ1-5, with 7 bases identical to TRBD1. In germline, CDR1 is SGHRS, CDR2 YFSETQ. J gave up 4 bases and V 1 base, and 2 bases lay outside the gene matches. This CDR3 has 14 amino acids. CDR3 loop: CASSLQGGNQPQHF. For the CDR3, the DNA is TGCGCCAGCAGCTTGCAGGGGGGAAATCAGCCCCAGCATTTT.

The CDR3 sequence is CASSLRTQGWNEQFF. In DNA form, the CDR3 reads TGTGCCAGCAGCTTACGAACACAGGGGTGGAATGAGCAGTTCTTC. The chain recombines TRBV11-2 with TRBJ2-1; TRBD1 matches 7 bases. After removal of 2 bases from V and 7 bases from J, the junction contained 8 bases not matched to a gene. Germline V gives CDR1 SGHAT, CDR2 FQNNGV. CDR3 length equals 15 residues.

The V and J genes are TRBV28 and TRBJ2-7, with 14 bases lining up with TRBD2. This CDR3 comprises 18 residues. Germline CDR1 and CDR2: MDHEN and SYDVKM. After removal of 7 bases from V and 3 bases from J, the junction contained 14 bases not matched to a gene. CDR3 residues: CASTENQRGTSGSYEQYF. The CDR3 nucleotides read TGTGCCAGCACCGAAAACCAAAGGGGGACTAGCGGGAGCTACGAGCAGTACTTC.

There are a few counts of this clonotype. This chain uses TRBV20-1 with TRBJ2-7, with TRBD2 matching over 7 bases. CDR1 and CDR2 (germline): DFQATT, SNEGSKA (reference sequence). This CDR3 region has 12 residues. The junction had 7 bases not matched to a gene; V was cut back by 5 bases and J by 6 bases. The CDR3 here is CSAPSGMGEQYF. CDR3 nucleotides: TGCAGTGCTCCGAGCGGGATGGGCGAGCAGTACTTC.

Ten or more counts support this clonotype. The V gene is TRBV6-1, the J gene TRBJ2-3; 9 bases align to TRBD1. The CDR3 totals 15 residues. Losses at the gene ends were 5 bases for V and 5 bases for J; bases not matched to a gene: 8. CDR1 MNHNS and CDR2 SASEGT come from the germline V gene. The CDR3 DNA sequence: TGTGCCAGCAGTCCTACAGGGGGCCGGGGAGATACGCAGTATTTT. This gives the protein CASSPTGGRGDTQYF.

In this sample, this clonotype turned up many times. The chain has TRBV7-9 and TRBJ1-1; 7 bases agree with TRBD1. V was clipped by 5 bases and J by 2 bases; unmatched bases: 5. The CDR3 is 14 amino acids. Germline assignment: CDR1 SEHNR and CDR2 FQNEAQ (reference sequence). The CDR3 region has the DNA TGTGCCAGCAGCCCGGGACAGCTAAACACTGAAGCTTTCTTT. Residues: CASSPGQLNTEAFF.

This clonotype was observed a handful of times. The chain combines TRBV27 with TRBJ1-4, with 8 bases matching TRBD1. The germline gives CDR1 MNHEY, CDR2 SMNVEV (reference sequence). The CDR3 totals 16 residues. Germline trimming cut 0 bases from V and 7 bases from J; bases unmatched to any gene: 7. The CDR3 spells CASSLSPNRGSEKLFF. CDR3 DNA sequence: TGTGCCAGCAGTTTATCCCCAAACAGGGGGAGTGAAAAACTGTTTTTT.

This clonotype has at least ten counts. V is TRBV28 and J is TRBJ2-2, with D possibly TRBD2 on 5 matching bases. The CDR3 is made up of 15 amino acids. V was clipped by 6 bases and J by 10 bases, with 21 bases between them. Germline V gives CDR1 MDHEN, CDR2 SYDVKM. In DNA form, the CDR3 reads TGTGCCAGCAGCCGGGGTGGCAGCCAATTTCAGGAGCTGTTTTTT. Translated, it gives CASSRGGSQFQELFF.

This clonotype was detected a few times. This chain links TRBV7-9 with TRBJ2-5; perhaps TRBD2 as D (6 bases). The V and J ends lost 5 bases and 5 bases respectively, with 15 bases between them. This CDR3 spans 14 amino acids. CDR1 is SEHNR and CDR2 is FQNEAQ in the germline V gene (reference sequence). The CDR3 is CASSPPLGLETQYF. CDR3 sequence (DNA): TGTGCCAGCAGCCCCCCGCTGGGACTGGAGACCCAGTACTTC.

This clonotype appeared a few times. V and J are TRBV12-3 or TRBV12-4 and TRBJ2-3; 11 positions agree with TRBD2. The ends lost 3 bases at V and 5 bases at J; junction bases unmatched: 13. The CDR3 covers 18 residues. The CDR3 nucleotides read TGTGCCAGCAGTTTTTTGACGGGACTAGCGGCCGGTAAAGATACGCAGTATTTT. Translated, it gives CASSFLTGLAAGKDTQYF.

This clonotype was observed many times. The chain links TRBV12-3 or TRBV12-4 to TRBJ2-5; D is unresolved. The germline V and J ends were trimmed by 1 base and 5 bases, with 8 bases remaining between them. The CDR3 spans 13 residues. The CDR3 region is CASSLGSLETQYF. The CDR3 DNA reads as TGTGCCAGCAGTTTAGGCAGTCTTGAGACCCAGTACTTC.

Only a few counts were recorded for this clonotype. V and J are TRBV20-1 and TRBJ2-1; TRBD2 matches at 10 bases. V lost 6 bases to trimming and J lost 7 bases; unmatched junction nucleotides: 12. This CDR3 has 15 amino acids. Germline values: CDR1 DFQATT, CDR2 SNEGSKA (reference sequence). CDR3 loop: CSARGASGRRNEQFF. The CDR3, as DNA: TGCAGTGCCCGGGGGGCTAGCGGGAGAAGAAATGAGCAGTTCTTC.

CDR3 sequence (DNA): TGTGCCAGCAGCTCAAGTAGACCGGCTGAAAACACCATATATTTT. This encodes CASSSSRPAENTIYF. The chain combines TRBV7-2 with TRBJ1-3; D unclear. V was pared by 4 bases and J by 6 bases, with 16 bases between. CDR1 and CDR2 from the germline V gene are SGHTA and FQGNSA. This CDR3 comprises 15 residues.

This clonotype was counted a few times. The chain carries TRBV12-3 or TRBV12-4 and TRBJ2-4, with 14 bases that match TRBD2. V lost 1 base to trimming and J lost 1 base; unmatched junction nucleotides: 3. CDR3 length equals 18 residues. CDR3 bases: TGTGCCAGCAGTTTAGACCGGACTAGCGGGAGGGCCAAAAACATTCAGTACTTC. Encoded protein: CASSLDRTSGRAKNIQYF.

This clonotype was found many times. This chain joins TRBV7-2 and TRBJ1-2; no clear D gene. CDR3 length equals 12 residues. V shed 3 bases and J shed 5 bases, with 7 bases lying between them. Germline V gene lookup returns CDR1 SGHTA and CDR2 FQGNSA. The CDR3 is CASSLAIYGYTF. The CDR3 coding sequence is TGTGCCAGCAGCTTGGCGATATATGGCTACACCTTC.